This TCR beta chain was captured in a study of radiation and T cells in renal cell carcinoma. Data came from immunoSEQ multiplex PCR; TCRdb stores just in-frame clones and leaves some out. The sample shows some 150,000 clones, roughly 90% of them seen only once. Time point: blood 4 weeks post-SBRT, at nephrectomy. Treatment reported: 15 Gy SBRT to primary tumor, nephrectomy 4 weeks later. Nephrectomy followed 15 Gy stereotactic body radiation by 4 weeks. CDR1 and CDR2 from the germline V gene are WNHNN and SYGVQD (reference sequence). The CDR3 runs to 13 residues. J lost 7 bases, V lost 0 bases, and 2 bases had no gene match.

V usage is TRBV10-1 and J usage is TRBJ1-1; 7 bases map to TRBD1. The material sequenced was blood, taken from a patient whose treatment included radiotherapy and nephrectomy. This TCR was recovered from a woman in her forties or fifties with renal cell carcinoma. DNA for the CDR3: TGCGCCAGCAGTGAGTCGGGACAGATTGAAGCTTTCTTT. Its protein product is CASSESGQIEAFF.